What follows are 22 T cell receptor beta chains derived from one specimen sequenced in a study of blood T cell repertoires in COVID-19 (dated by TCRdb to 2018 to 2021). Library preparation employed the immunoSEQ multiplex PCR assay. TCRdb re-hosts the immuneACCESS table, in-frame sequences only. Its copies lack some clones; in the studies checked, an unresolved V gene accounts for under half of them, and the cause for the rest is not known. Within this sample are about 50,000 clones, with 80% to 90% of them counted one time only. The top ten constitute over 9.5% of the sample. The sequenced sample consisted of peripheral blood. These receptors all come from a human donor with active COVID-19. The donor label of this sample is uncertain.

The chain employs TRBV18 and TRBJ2-5, with 9 bases identical to TRBD1. The V and J ends lost 3 bases and 5 bases, in that order; junction bases with no gene match: 4. There are 14 residues in the CDR3. Germline-derived CDR1 and CDR2 are KGHSH and LQKENI. The CDR3 nucleotides are TGTGCCAGCTCACCGGGGACAGGGATGGAGACCCAGTACTTC. Amino acid sequence: CASSPGTGMETQYF.

This rearrangement joins TRBV6-5 to TRBJ2-7; 10 positions agree with TRBD1. The CDR3 contains 13 residues. Trimming took 10 bases from V and 6 from J; bases not matched to a gene: 9. CDR1 and CDR2 from the germline V gene are MNHEY and SVGAGI. CDR3 nucleotide sequence: TGTGCCACTTCCGGGACAGGGGTCGGCGAGCAGTACTTC. It translates to CATSGTGVGEQYF.

The chain links TRBV27 to TRBJ1-6; D gene uncertain. Between the trimmed V and J ends, which lost 2 bases and 11 bases, there was a span of 13 bases. Germline V gives CDR1 MNHEY, CDR2 SMNVEV (reference sequence). The CDR3 has 14 residues. CDR3 protein: CASSLLAGEAPLHF. The CDR3 region has the DNA TGTGCCAGCAGTTTACTGGCTGGAGAGGCACCCCTCCACTTT.

This clone was observed a single time. CDR3 in DNA: TGTGCCAGCAGCTCCCCGTTCGCTAGCGGGATGTACCAAGAGACCCAGTACTTC. Residues: CASSSPFASGMYQETQYF. The J gene is TRBJ2-5, the V gene TRBV7-9; 9 bases match TRBD2. The length of the CDR3 is 18 residues. V dropped 4 bases and J dropped 0; count of bases not matched to a gene: 12. Germline V gene lookup returns CDR1 SEHNR and CDR2 FQNEAQ (reference sequence).

This clone was recorded a few times. This chain connects TRBV10-2 to TRBJ1-6, with a weak D call TRBD1 (6 bases). Trimming left V 6 bases short and J 7 bases short, with 13 bases between. Germline V CDR1 and CDR2: WSHSY, SAAADI. This CDR3 is 14 amino acids long. The CDR3 here is CASRQGTINSPLHF. The DNA of the CDR3 is TGCGCCAGCAGACAGGGAACAATAAATTCACCCCTCCACTTT.

The CDR3 DNA reads as TGTGCCAGCAGCTTATGGCCGGACAGGGGACCCACCGGGGAGCTGTTTTTT. It encodes CASSLWPDRGPTGELFF. This chain joins TRBV7-3 and TRBJ2-2; 9 positions agree with TRBD1. This CDR3 spans 17 amino acids. Trimming took 2 bases from V and 4 from J; bases not matched to a gene: 8. CDR1 SGHTA and CDR2 FQGTGA come from the germline V gene.

The rearrangement joins TRBV29-1 to TRBJ2-4; TRBD2 matches 9 bases. Germline values: CDR1 SQVTM, CDR2 ANQGSEA. The CDR3 consists of 13 residues. The V segment lost 4 bases and the J segment 10 bases; nucleotides outside the gene matches: 8. The CDR3 DNA sequence: TGCAGCGTTGTGCTAGCGGGAACGGGGATTCAGTACTTC. It specifies CSVVLAGTGIQYF. The full variable domain, with the rest looked up from reference TRBV29-1 and TRBJ2-4, is SAVISQKPSRDICQRGTSLTIQCQVDSQVTMMFWYRQQPGQSLTLIATANQGSEATYESGFVIDKFPISRPNLTFSTLTVSNMSPEDSSIYLCSVVLAGTGIQYFGAGTRLSVL.

This clone was picked up one time. The CDR3 nucleotides read TGTGCCAGCAGCTCGGAAGGGGCCGCAGATACGCAGTATTTT. Translation gives CASSSEGAADTQYF. The V and J genes are TRBV5-8 and TRBJ2-3; D might be TRBD1 (5 bases). Germline loops: CDR1 SGHTS, CDR2 YDEGEE. CDR3 length equals 14 residues. The V end was cut by 3 bases, the J end by 4 bases, with 12 bases between.

The chain has TRBV5-1 and TRBJ2-1, with D uncertain. Germline-derived CDR1 and CDR2 are SGHRS and YFSETQ. The CDR3 spans 13 residues. V was clipped by 0 bases and J by 6 bases, with 7 bases between them. CDR3 region: CASSLGSGNEQFF. In nucleotides, the CDR3 is TGCGCCAGCAGCTTGGGATCCGGCAATGAGCAGTTCTTC.

This clone was recorded once. The rearrangement joins TRBV30 to TRBJ1-6, with D perhaps matching TRBD1 (6 bases). This CDR3 is 14 amino acids long. Germline CDR1 and CDR2: GTSNPN and SVGIG (reference sequence). V shed 5 bases and J shed 8 bases, with 16 bases lying between them. The CDR3 bases are TGTGCCTGGTCCACCCAGGGGTCTCATTCACCCCTCCACTTT. It encodes CAWSTQGSHSPLHF. Filled out from reference TRBV30 and TRBJ1-6, the complete variable domain reads SQTIHQWPATLVQPVGSPLSLECTVEGTSNPNLYWYRQAAGRGLQLLFYSVGIGQISSEVPQNLSASRPQDRQFILSSKKLLLSDSGFYLCAWSTQGSHSPLHFGNGTRLTVT.

The chain employs TRBV28 and TRBJ1-5; D possibly corresponds to TRBD1 (6 bases). V shed 6 bases and J shed 6 bases, with 9 bases lying between them. The germline V gene encodes CDR1 MDHEN and CDR2 SYDVKM. The CDR3 spans 12 residues. The CDR3 sequence: CASSSGVQPQHF. The CDR3 DNA reads TGTGCCAGCAGCTCAGGGGTTCAGCCCCAGCATTTT.

This clone was found once. The chain is built from TRBV5-1 and TRBJ1-1; D unresolved. The CDR3 is 16 amino acids. Germline loops: CDR1 SGHRS, CDR2 YFSETQ. The V and J ends lost 4 bases and 1 base respectively, with 17 bases between them. The CDR3 bases are TGCGCCAGCAGCCCCCCGGGCGGGGTTCAGAACACTGAAGCTTTCTTT. It translates to CASSPPGGVQNTEAFF.

This chain connects TRBV21-1 to TRBJ2-7; the DNA was not used to check the table's D call, TRBD2. TRBV21-1 is deemed a pseudogene. The CDR3 contains 21 residues. The CDR3 here is CASTQRLTWGASGTNSYEQYF. DNA of the CDR3: TGTGCCAGCACCCAGAGGCTGACCTGGGGGGCTAGCGGGACCAATTCCTACGAGCAGTACTTC.

This clone has only a few counts. This sequence joins TRBV7-3 and TRBJ2-1; TRBD1 is a possible D gene (6 bases). Germline V CDR1 and CDR2: SGHTA, FQGTGA. Trimming removed 1 base at V and 6 bases at J, with 10 bases between. The CDR3 covers 14 residues. CDR3 region: CASSLNTGLNEQFF. The CDR3 DNA reads as TGTGCCAGCAGCTTAAACACAGGGCTCAATGAGCAGTTCTTC.

The chain links TRBV4-1 to TRBJ1-1; D is perhaps TRBD1 (5 bases). This CDR3 region has 16 residues. V was pared by 2 bases and J by 0 bases, with 13 bases between. CDR1 is MGHRA and CDR2 is YSYEKL in the germline V gene. In DNA, the CDR3 is TGCGCCAGCAGCCAACCTACTACAGGTCTGAACACTGAAGCTTTCTTT. It is translated as CASSQPTTGLNTEAFF.

V usage is TRBV14 and J usage is TRBJ1-5; no firm D call. The CDR3 loop spans 16 amino acids. From germline, CDR1 is SGHDN and CDR2 FVKESK. V shed 3 bases and J shed 6 bases, with 18 bases lying between them. The CDR3: CASSHFPREGGQPQHF. The CDR3 nucleotides are TGTGCCAGCAGCCACTTCCCCCGGGAAGGTGGTCAGCCCCAGCATTTT. Combining the CDR3 with reference TRBV14 and TRBJ1-5 gives the whole variable domain EAGVTQFPSHSVIEKGQTVTLRCDPISGHDNLYWYRRVMGKEIKFLLHFVKESKQDESGMPNNRFLAERTGGTYSTLKVQPAELEDSGVYFCASSHFPREGGQPQHFGDGTRLSIL.

Written as DNA, the CDR3 is TGTGCCAGCAGCCTCGGGGTTTACGAGCAGTACTTC. It translates to CASSLGVYEQYF. The genes are TRBV28 and TRBJ2-7, with a possible D match to TRBD2 (5 bases). This CDR3 has 12 amino acids. The germline CDR1 and CDR2 sequences are MDHEN and SYDVKM. With 6 bases removed from V and 4 bases from J, the gap between germline ends came to 10 bases.

The genes are TRBV9 and TRBJ1-6; D is unclear. Trimming removed 0 bases at V and 10 bases at J, with 11 bases between. The CDR3 contains 14 residues. Germline CDR1 SGDLS, CDR2 YYNGEE. The CDR3 protein is CASSVGLRGSPLHF. DNA for the CDR3: TGTGCCAGCAGCGTAGGACTGCGCGGATCACCCCTCCACTTT.

The chain has TRBV5-4 and TRBJ1-1, with D hard to call. The CDR3 consists of 13 residues. The germline V and J ends were trimmed by 4 bases and 10 bases, with 17 bases remaining between them. Germline CDR1 is SGHNT and CDR2 is YYREEE (reference sequence). The CDR3 nucleotides read TGTGCCAGCAGCCTGGACTTAGTGCGGGGAGCTTTCTTT. It specifies CASSLDLVRGAFF.

The chain joins TRBV25-1 to TRBJ2-7, with a tentative D call TRBD2 (6 bases). Germline CDR1 MGHDK, CDR2 SYGVNS. V was cut by 0 bases and J by 9 bases, with 12 bases left in between. This CDR3 comprises 13 residues. The CDR3 loop is CASSEYGGAGQYF. The CDR3, as DNA: TGTGCCAGCAGTGAATACGGCGGGGCAGGGCAGTACTTC.

V usage is TRBV4-3 and J usage is TRBJ2-3, with D possibly matching TRBD2 (6 bases). This CDR3 comprises 16 residues. The ends were cut back, 3 bases at V and 4 bases at J, with 17 bases in the middle. Germline values: CDR1 LGHNA, CDR2 YSLEER. The CDR3 spells CASSQAWRAGPDTQYF. CDR3 sequence (DNA): TGCGCCAGCAGCCAGGCTTGGAGGGCCGGTCCAGATACGCAGTATTTT.

CDR3 loop: CASSIATGFTDTQYF. The CDR3 DNA sequence: TGTGCCAGTAGTATAGCCACAGGATTCACAGATACGCAGTATTTT. The chain couples TRBV19 to TRBJ2-3; TRBD1 might be the D (5 bases). The CDR3 contains 15 residues. Germline lookup yields CDR1 LNHDA and CDR2 SQIVND (reference sequence). V was clipped by 1 base and J by 2 bases, with 10 bases between them. Supplemented by reference TRBV19 and TRBJ2-3, the full variable domain reads DGGITQSPKYLFRKEGQNVTLSCEQNLNHDAMYWYRQDPGQGLRLIYYSQIVNDFQKGDIAEGYSVSREKKESFPLTVTSAQKNPTAFYLCASSIATGFTDTQYFGPGTRLTVL.